This entry is about one T cell receptor (beta chain). No antigen is known for it. No much larger clone exists at a distance of one base, and base qualities are not known. Receptors were amplified or captured by 5' RACE. Sequenced using a NextSeq 500. Unique molecular identifiers were attached to individual cDNA molecules in the TCR library protocol so that sequencing error and PCR bias could be corrected. Sequencing covered both TCR alpha and beta chains, and within each sample the abundances of alpha and beta sequences were tightly co-correlated. The authors processed their data as follows. Decombinator V4 was used to perform V gene, J gene and CDR3 annotation of TCR sequences. Expanded TCRs were defined as changing significantly between any two time points under a Poisson model with p below 0.0001. TCR abundances were normalised to the total number of TCRs sequenced in each sample and reported as counts per million. A search of VDJdb, accessed on 1 November 2021, was run for TCRs annotated to CMV, EBV and SARS-CoV-2, with TCRs annotated for multiple antigens excluded. The public sequencing data were trimmed at Q25 with fastp and processed into clonotypes with MiXCR by TCRdb, which kept only in-frame beta chains. Identical CDR3 proteins give one entry, which carries the most common genes and DNA. In this record, the V and J calls reflect TCRdb's handling and not the investigators' own analysis. This sample lists some 60,000 distinct CDR3 sequences; around 12% were detected once. The ten largest clones take up over 1.2% of the sample.

The data belong to a study of early T cells in non-severe SARS-CoV-2 infection (dated by TCRdb to the early 2020s). As for the study more broadly: Bulk RNA from unsorted whole blood was used for TCR sequencing, so alpha and beta chains could not be paired. What the authors observed across the whole study: VDJdb matching was skewed toward anti-spike CD8 responses and likely underestimated virus-specific expansions by missing private and CD4 specificities.

The study was a case-control design nested within a healthcare worker cohort in London, UK, with weekly nasopharyngeal swab PCR tests and blood sampling. Healthcare workers were enrolled in the week of the UK lockdown, from 23 to 31 March 2020, and were followed every week for up to about 15 weeks. This TCR was recovered from an adult who was a healthcare worker with PCR-confirmed SARS-CoV-2 infection or an uninfected control (not recorded which). The specimen was whole blood, collected at baseline.

At the DNA level, the sequence is TGTGCCACTTCTCAGACAGCAGCCTCTAACTATGGCTACACCTTC. Its amino acids are CATSQTAASNYGYTF. The receptor chain draws on TRBV19 and TRBJ1-2; tentative D gene TRBD1, with 5 bases matching. The CDR3 numbers 15 residues from cysteine through phenylalanine. Left in the record is the CDR3 DNA by itself, 45 bases read in frame from the first base. V drops 10 bases and J drops 0 bases, leaving 18 bases in between. The germline V gene (reference sequence) supplies CDR1 LNHDA and CDR2 SQIVND.